These T cell receptor beta chains were read from a single sample in a study of cytomegalovirus exposure and HLA in healthy donors. TCRdb's copy holds only in-frame clones and misses some; the assay was immunoSEQ multiplex PCR. The sample features approximately 120,000 clones, with under 2.5% in its top ten. Sequencing was performed on PBMCs. The source is a man aged 35 to 55 in good health and CMV-seronegative. CDR3s include the opening cysteine and the closing phenylalanine or tryptophan. The order of the fields is J gene, V gene, D gene, CDR3 protein, CDR3 DNA. D genes are given only for firm matches.

j_call: TRBJ1-1; v_call: TRBV5-1; d_call: -; cdr3_aa: CASSLRGEGTEAFF; cdr3_nt: TGCGCCAGCAGCTTGAGAGGAGAGGGCACTGAAGCTTTCTTT
j_call: TRBJ1-1; v_call: TRBV28; d_call: -; cdr3_aa: CASYGTPEAFF; cdr3_nt: TGTGCCAGTTATGGGACACCCGAAGCTTTCTTT
j_call: TRBJ2-7; v_call: TRBV11-1; d_call: -; cdr3_aa: CASSLEGGTSYEQYF; cdr3_nt: TGTGCCAGCAGCCTAGAAGGCGGCACCTCCTACGAGCAGTACTTC
j_call: TRBJ1-5; v_call: TRBV6-6; d_call: TRBD1; cdr3_aa: CASSYSGQGAQPQHF; cdr3_nt: TGTGCCAGCAGTTACTCGGGACAGGGGGCCCAGCCCCAGCATTTT
j_call: TRBJ2-7; v_call: TRBV9; d_call: -; cdr3_aa: CASSPRYREYEQYF; cdr3_nt: TGTGCCAGCAGCCCACGTTACAGGGAGTACGAGCAGTACTTC
j_call: TRBJ2-7; v_call: TRBV7-8; d_call: -; cdr3_aa: CASSLNLDSYEQYF; cdr3_nt: TGTGCCAGCAGCTTAAATCTAGACTCCTACGAGCAGTACTTC
j_call: TRBJ1-4; v_call: TRBV18; d_call: -; cdr3_aa: CASSNQEQGREKLFF; cdr3_nt: TGTGCCAGCTCCAACCAGGAACAGGGTCGTGAAAAACTGTTTTTT
j_call: TRBJ2-7; v_call: TRBV6-6; d_call: TRBD2; cdr3_aa: CASSYRSGNSYEQYF; cdr3_nt: TGTGCCAGCAGTTACCGTAGCGGGAACTCCTACGAGCAGTACTTC
j_call: TRBJ2-7; v_call: TRBV6-1; d_call: TRBD1; cdr3_aa: CASSGTGGYEQYF; cdr3_nt: TGTGCCAGCAGTGGGACAGGGGGCTACGAGCAGTACTTC
j_call: TRBJ2-1; v_call: TRBV18; d_call: TRBD1; cdr3_aa: CASSPDRNEQFF; cdr3_nt: TGTGCCAGCTCACCGGACAGGAATGAGCAGTTCTTC
j_call: TRBJ1-2; v_call: TRBV6-6; d_call: -; cdr3_aa: CASSFIGGERGYTF; cdr3_nt: TGTGCCAGCAGCTTTATAGGAGGGGAGAGGGGCTACACCTTC
j_call: TRBJ1-2; v_call: TRBV9; d_call: -; cdr3_aa: CASSVAEEGYGYTF; cdr3_nt: TGTGCCAGCAGCGTAGCCGAGGAGGGGTATGGCTACACCTTC
j_call: TRBJ2-7; v_call: TRBV11-3; d_call: TRBD1; cdr3_aa: CASSSRTGRSEQYF; cdr3_nt: TGTGCCAGCAGTTCACGGACAGGTCGCAGCGAGCAGTACTTC
j_call: TRBJ1-4; v_call: TRBV7-9; d_call: -; cdr3_aa: CASRQTIGATNEKLFF; cdr3_nt: TGTGCCAGCAGACAGACGATCGGGGCAACTAATGAAAAACTGTTTTTT
j_call: TRBJ2-1; v_call: TRBV5-4; d_call: TRBD2; cdr3_aa: CASSPGGRGYNEQFF; cdr3_nt: TGTGCCAGCTCCCCGGGCGGGAGGGGATACAATGAGCAGTTCTTC
j_call: TRBJ2-7; v_call: TRBV7-9; d_call: -; cdr3_aa: CASTPLTRTYEQYF; cdr3_nt: TGTGCCAGCACCCCTCTTACCAGGACCTACGAGCAGTACTTC
j_call: TRBJ1-1; v_call: TRBV5-1; d_call: TRBD1; cdr3_aa: CASSLEQGRTEAFF; cdr3_nt: TGCGCCAGCAGCTTGGAACAGGGGAGGACTGAAGCTTTCTTT
j_call: TRBJ2-7; v_call: TRBV5-4; d_call: -; cdr3_aa: CASSLEPLYLNEQYF; cdr3_nt: TGTGCCAGCAGCTTGGAACCGCTCTACCTGAACGAGCAGTACTTC
j_call: TRBJ2-7; v_call: TRBV29-1; d_call: TRBD2; cdr3_aa: CSALAGDSYEQYF; cdr3_nt: TGCAGCGCCCTAGCGGGGGACTCCTACGAGCAGTACTTC
j_call: TRBJ2-7; v_call: TRBV11-2; d_call: -; cdr3_aa: CASSPQRGSLRGQYF; cdr3_nt: TGTGCCAGCAGCCCCCAAAGAGGCTCGCTACGAGGGCAGTACTTC
j_call: TRBJ1-3; v_call: TRBV28; d_call: -; cdr3_aa: CASSPPSGPSGNTIYF; cdr3_nt: TGTGCCAGCAGTCCCCCATCAGGCCCTTCTGGAAACACCATATATTTT
j_call: TRBJ1-2; v_call: TRBV10-3; d_call: -; cdr3_aa: CAISQDSYGYTF; cdr3_nt: TGTGCCATCAGTCAAGACAGCTATGGCTACACCTTC
j_call: TRBJ1-5; v_call: TRBV30; d_call: TRBD1; cdr3_aa: CAWSPGQGGGNQPQHF; cdr3_nt: TGTGCCTGGAGCCCCGGACAGGGTGGCGGCAATCAGCCCCAGCATTTT
j_call: TRBJ2-7; v_call: TRBV5-1; d_call: TRBD2; cdr3_aa: CASSAGGFSRSEQYF; cdr3_nt: TGCGCCAGCAGCGCGGGGGGGTTTTCGCGAAGCGAGCAGTACTTC
j_call: TRBJ2-7; v_call: TRBV5-1; d_call: -; cdr3_aa: CASSFRTSYEQYF; cdr3_nt: TGCGCCAGCAGCTTCAGGACATCCTACGAGCAGTACTTC
j_call: TRBJ2-1; v_call: TRBV11-3; d_call: TRBD2; cdr3_aa: CASSFPTSGSYNEQFF; cdr3_nt: TGTGCCAGCAGCTTCCCGACTAGCGGGAGCTACAATGAGCAGTTCTTC
j_call: TRBJ2-5; v_call: TRBV6-1; d_call: TRBD2; cdr3_aa: CASSSAAGVGETQYF; cdr3_nt: TGTGCCAGCAGTTCCGCAGCGGGAGTAGGAGAGACCCAGTACTTC
j_call: TRBJ1-5; v_call: TRBV7-3; d_call: -; cdr3_aa: CASSLGGAQPQHF; cdr3_nt: TGTGCCAGCAGCTTAGGGGGGGCTCAGCCCCAGCATTTT
j_call: TRBJ2-2; v_call: TRBV7-6; d_call: -; cdr3_aa: CASSLRVNTGELFF; cdr3_nt: TGTGCCAGCAGCCTTCGGGTGAACACCGGGGAGCTGTTTTTT
j_call: TRBJ2-7; v_call: TRBV2; d_call: -; cdr3_aa: CASSEAAWSNEQYF; cdr3_nt: TGTGCCAGCAGTGAGGCAGCTTGGAGCAACGAGCAGTACTTC
j_call: TRBJ1-2; v_call: TRBV9; d_call: TRBD1; cdr3_aa: CASSAWRQGAQSYTF; cdr3_nt: TGTGCCAGCAGCGCCTGGAGACAGGGCGCGCAGAGCTACACCTTC
j_call: TRBJ2-1; v_call: TRBV7-3; d_call: -; cdr3_aa: CASSLLGPPYNEQFF; cdr3_nt: TGTGCCAGCAGCTTACTCGGTCCTCCCTACAATGAGCAGTTCTTC
j_call: TRBJ2-7; v_call: TRBV6-1; d_call: TRBD2; cdr3_aa: CASRTLAGKGYEQYF; cdr3_nt: TGTGCCAGCAGAACACTAGCGGGAAAAGGATACGAGCAGTACTTC
j_call: TRBJ2-7; v_call: TRBV6-1; d_call: TRBD1; cdr3_aa: CASSLPGTGAYEQYF; cdr3_nt: TGTGCCAGCTCCCTACCCGGGACAGGGGCCTACGAGCAGTACTTC
j_call: TRBJ2-7; v_call: TRBV6-6; d_call: -; cdr3_aa: CASAGTSYEQYF; cdr3_nt: TGTGCCAGCGCAGGGACATCCTACGAGCAGTACTTC
j_call: TRBJ1-2; v_call: TRBV11-2; d_call: -; cdr3_aa: CASSSARHYGYTF; cdr3_nt: TGTGCCAGCAGCTCGGCGCGGCACTATGGCTACACCTTC
j_call: TRBJ2-3; v_call: TRBV4-2; d_call: TRBD2; cdr3_aa: CASSREIGGEDTQYF; cdr3_nt: TGTGCCAGCAGCCGTGAAATTGGGGGGGAAGATACGCAGTATTTT
j_call: TRBJ2-1; v_call: TRBV7-8; d_call: TRBD2; cdr3_aa: CASSSTRTSGRYNEQFF; cdr3_nt: TGTGCCAGCAGCTCCACTCGGACTAGCGGGAGGTACAATGAGCAGTTCTTC
j_call: TRBJ2-5; v_call: TRBV4-2; d_call: TRBD2; cdr3_aa: CASSQVSRGGETQYF; cdr3_nt: TGTGCCAGCAGCCAAGTCAGCCGGGGGGGGGAGACCCAGTACTTC
j_call: TRBJ2-2; v_call: TRBV29-1; d_call: TRBD1; cdr3_aa: CSVRGTGGRTGELFF; cdr3_nt: TGCAGCGTTCGAGGGACAGGGGGCCGCACCGGGGAGCTGTTTTTT
j_call: TRBJ1-1; v_call: TRBV18; d_call: TRBD1; cdr3_aa: CASSPLTGGNTEAFF; cdr3_nt: TGTGCCAGCTCACCATTGACAGGGGGGAACACTGAAGCTTTCTTT
j_call: TRBJ2-7; v_call: TRBV27; d_call: TRBD1; cdr3_aa: CASTSRSRTGVSTYEQYF; cdr3_nt: TGTGCCAGCACCTCTAGGAGCCGGACAGGGGTAAGCACCTACGAGCAGTACTTC
j_call: TRBJ1-3; v_call: TRBV5-1; d_call: -; cdr3_aa: CASSVGQSSGNTIYF; cdr3_nt: TGCGCCAGCAGCGTCGGACAGAGCTCTGGAAACACCATATATTTT
j_call: TRBJ1-1; v_call: TRBV4-1; d_call: TRBD1; cdr3_aa: CASSQGQGSTEAFF; cdr3_nt: TGCGCCAGCAGCCAGGGACAGGGGAGCACTGAAGCTTTCTTT
j_call: TRBJ1-2; v_call: TRBV6-5; d_call: TRBD1; cdr3_aa: CASSYSGGRDSRGYTF; cdr3_nt: TGTGCCAGCAGTTACTCTGGGGGCAGGGACAGTCGCGGCTACACCTTC
j_call: TRBJ2-1; v_call: TRBV5-1; d_call: TRBD2; cdr3_aa: CASSGNSGRGGDEQFF; cdr3_nt: TGCGCCAGCAGCGGTAATAGCGGGAGGGGAGGCGATGAGCAGTTCTTC
j_call: TRBJ1-2; v_call: TRBV19; d_call: -; cdr3_aa: CASTQWNYGYTF; cdr3_nt: TGTGCCAGTACCCAGTGGAACTATGGCTACACCTTC
j_call: TRBJ2-7; v_call: TRBV6-1; d_call: -; cdr3_aa: CASSVGTSASYEQYF; cdr3_nt: TGTGCCAGCAGTGTGGGGACTTCCGCCTCCTACGAGCAGTACTTC
j_call: TRBJ2-7; v_call: TRBV6-1; d_call: TRBD1; cdr3_aa: CASSATGQGLYEQYF; cdr3_nt: TGTGCCAGCAGTGCGACGGGACAGGGACTTTACGAGCAGTACTTC
j_call: TRBJ2-1; v_call: TRBV6-5; d_call: TRBD1; cdr3_aa: CASSYSRTGLGNEQFF; cdr3_nt: TGTGCCAGCAGTTACTCTAGGACAGGCTTAGGCAATGAGCAGTTCTTC
j_call: TRBJ2-7; v_call: TRBV30; d_call: -; cdr3_aa: CAWSPFGSYEQYF; cdr3_nt: TGTGCCTGGAGTCCTTTCGGGTCCTACGAGCAGTACTTC
j_call: TRBJ1-5; v_call: TRBV10-1; d_call: -; cdr3_aa: CASSRDSNQPQHF; cdr3_nt: TGCGCCAGCAGTCGAGATAGCAATCAGCCCCAGCATTTT
j_call: TRBJ1-1; v_call: TRBV7-6; d_call: -; cdr3_aa: CASSHLRGNTEAFF; cdr3_nt: TGTGCCAGCAGCCATCTCAGGGGGAACACTGAAGCTTTCTTT
j_call: TRBJ2-3; v_call: TRBV10-3; d_call: -; cdr3_aa: CAITTGDTQYF; cdr3_nt: TGTGCCATCACCACGGGGGATACGCAGTATTTT
j_call: TRBJ2-3; v_call: TRBV7-8; d_call: TRBD1; cdr3_aa: CASSQGTADTQYF; cdr3_nt: TGTGCCAGCAGCCAAGGGACAGCAGATACGCAGTATTTT
j_call: TRBJ1-6; v_call: TRBV9; d_call: -; cdr3_aa: CASSVGGRGMVPLHF; cdr3_nt: TGTGCCAGCAGCGTAGGGGGCAGGGGTATGGTTCCCCTCCACTTT
j_call: TRBJ2-2; v_call: TRBV5-1; d_call: TRBD1; cdr3_aa: CASSGTANTGELFF; cdr3_nt: TGCGCCAGCTCCGGGACAGCGAACACCGGGGAGCTGTTTTTT
j_call: TRBJ1-2; v_call: TRBV6-5; d_call: TRBD1; cdr3_aa: CASSYLNRGQYYGYTF; cdr3_nt: TGTGCCAGCAGTTACCTCAACAGGGGGCAGTACTATGGCTACACCTTC
j_call: TRBJ2-3; v_call: TRBV2; d_call: -; cdr3_aa: CASSWTAPRTDTQYF; cdr3_nt: TGTGCCAGCAGTTGGACTGCCCCCCGCACAGATACGCAGTATTTT